These T cell receptor beta chains were read from a single sample in a study of cytomegalovirus exposure and HLA in healthy donors. Method: immunoSEQ multiplex PCR; TCRdb's copy keeps in-frame clones and lacks some. The sample shows 200,000 to 250,000 clones, and over 0.75% sits with its ten largest clones. Sequenced sample: PBMCs. The receptors derive from a woman aged 25 to 45 in good health and CMV-seropositive. CDR3s include the opening cysteine and the closing phenylalanine or tryptophan. The D gene is left open where the match is weak.

j_gene	d_gene	v_gene	CDR3nt	CDR3aa
TRBJ2-1	TRBD2	TRBV5-1	TGCGCCAGCAGCTTCACCGGGACTAGCGGGAGGGCCGAGAATGAGCAGTTCTTC	CASSFTGTSGRAENEQFF
TRBJ1-2	.	TRBV28	TGTGCCGGCTCTGCGGGTGACAACTATGGCTACACCTTC	CAGSAGDNYGYTF
TRBJ2-2	.	TRBV4-3	TGCGCCAGCAGCCCGGGTTACACCGGGGAGCTGTTTTTT	CASSPGYTGELFF
TRBJ2-1	TRBD2	TRBV5-4	TGTGCCAGCAGCTTGAGTAGCGGGACGTACAATGAGCAGTTCTTC	CASSLSSGTYNEQFF
TRBJ1-1	TRBD1	TRBV6-5	TGTGCCAGCACCTACAGGGGGGCCCAAACTGAAGCTTTCTTT	CASTYRGAQTEAFF
TRBJ2-4	.	TRBV19	TGTGCCGCATCCGGATGGGGCTTGGGGAACATTCAGTACTTC	CAASGWGLGNIQYF
TRBJ2-5	TRBD1	TRBV6-5	TGTGCCAGCAGTAGACAGGGGATCAGAGAGACCCAGTACTTC	CASSRQGIRETQYF
TRBJ2-3	.	TRBV7-9	TGTGCCAGCAGCTCCATGTCGTCTCAGGGTACAGATACGCAGTATTTT	CASSSMSSQGTDTQYF
TRBJ2-1	TRBD2	TRBV6-5	TGTGCCAGCAGTGGGACTAGCCCCTACAATGAGCAGTTCTTC	CASSGTSPYNEQFF
TRBJ1-2	TRBD1	TRBV30	TGTGCCTGGAGTGTACGCGGGACAGTCTATGGCTACACCTTC	CAWSVRGTVYGYTF
TRBJ2-5	TRBD2	TRBV4-1	TGCGCCAGCAGCTACCAGTTAGCGGGGGAAGAGACCCAGTACTTC	CASSYQLAGEETQYF
TRBJ2-6	TRBD1	TRBV5-1	TGCGCCAGCAGCTTGGCCGGGACAGGGGGCTCTGGGGCCAACGTCCTGACTTTC	CASSLAGTGGSGANVLTF
TRBJ2-1	TRBD2	TRBV9	TGTGCCAGCAGCGTAGGGCTAGCGGGGGGGATCGATGAGCAGTTCTTC	CASSVGLAGGIDEQFF
TRBJ2-2	.	TRBV5-8	TGTGCCAGCAGCTTGTACGGGAACACCGGGGAGCTGTTTTTT	CASSLYGNTGELFF
TRBJ2-1	.	TRBV11-2	TGTGCCAGCAGCTTACTAGCTTACGCCTACAATGAGCAGTTCTTC	CASSLLAYAYNEQFF
TRBJ1-2	.	TRBV18	TGTGCCAGCTCGCCCGACACCACAGCTTATGGCTACACCTTC	CASSPDTTAYGYTF
TRBJ2-1	TRBD2	TRBV5-1	TGCGCCAGCAGCTGGGGGACTAGCGGGACTGAGCAGTTCTTC	CASSWGTSGTEQFF
TRBJ2-1	TRBD1	TRBV4-1	TGCGCCAGCAGCCCTCTAATACAGGGGGCAAGTTACAATGAGCAGTTCTTC	CASSPLIQGASYNEQFF
TRBJ2-1	TRBD1	TRBV28	TGTGCCAGCAAAACCGGGACAGGAACCTACAATGAGCAGTTCTTC	CASKTGTGTYNEQFF
TRBJ1-2	.	TRBV6-5	TGTGCCAGCAGTGACAACAATGGCTACACCTTC	CASSDNNGYTF
TRBJ2-3	.	TRBV7-2	TGTGCCAGCAGCTTAGAAGCTCCTGATACGCAGTATTTT	CASSLEAPDTQYF